The entry below describes one T cell receptor (beta chain). This sample was included in a study of blood T cell repertoires in COVID-19. Background on the study: COVID-19 samples collected from the United States, Italy and Spain covered acute and convalescent phases. PBMCs, B-cell-depleted T cells, or T cells were the source of the cDNA or gDNA that made up the material.

Between the trimmed V and J ends, which lost 3 bases and 7 bases, there was a span of 13 bases. The CDR3 runs 15 residues. Looked up from germline, CDR1 is MNHEY and CDR2 is SVGAGI. In the authors' methods: Estimation of nucleated cell counts relied on the amplification of reference gene primers. TCRdb's table, derived via immunoSEQ multiplex PCR, lists solely in-frame clones and lacks some. Clonal size and the V and J genes are those of that table, whereas D and trimming came from the DNA. The table records about 87,000 clones, around 75% of them present only once. The sequencing sample was made of peripheral blood. This TCR came from a woman aged 50 to 60 with acute or convalescent COVID-19. The V gene is TRBV6-5, the J gene TRBJ1-6; D is uncertain. The CDR3 is CASSYEGRRNSPLHF. The CDR3 nucleotides read TGTGCCAGCAGTTATGAGGGTCGGAGAAATTCACCCCTCCACTTT.